Below, 5 T cell receptor beta chains from the same sample are listed, as sequenced in a study of beta chain features in type 1 diabetes. The entirety of the isolated RNA underwent reverse transcription, so expressed TCRB transcripts were sequenced. Some clones are missing from TCRdb's copy, which holds only in-frame ones; the method was immunoSEQ multiplex PCR. This sample has roughly 50,000 clones, with approximately 45% found just once. Their antigens remain unidentified. The study's findings and limits: The study found moderately but significantly shorter TCRB CDR3s in all four CD4+ subsets of Type 1 diabetes patients.

Sample: Tregs from blood. Every receptor here comes from a young man with type 1 diabetes.

The CDR3 loop is CATSRDQGWRETQYF. The CDR3 nucleotides are TGTGCCACCAGCAGAGATCAAGGTTGGAGGGAGACCCAGTACTTC. This rearrangement joins TRBV15 to TRBJ2-5, with D tentatively TRBD2 (5 bases). Germline CDR1 and CDR2: LNHNV and YYDKDF (reference sequence). The CDR3 is 15 amino acids. V was pared by 0 bases and J by 5 bases, with 13 bases between.

The chain has TRBV10-3 and TRBJ2-5; 9 nucleotides match TRBD1. The V segment lost 2 bases and the J segment 5 bases; nucleotides outside the gene matches: 6. Germline loops: CDR1 ENHRY, CDR2 SYGVKD. CDR3 length: 15 residues. The CDR3, as DNA: TGTGCCATCAGTGAGCCGACAGGGGGTACGGAGACCCAGTACTTC. Translating gives CAISEPTGGTETQYF.

The rearrangement joins TRBV6-5 to TRBJ2-1, with a tentative D call TRBD1 (5 bases). The CDR3 is 14 amino acids. V was trimmed by 8 bases and J by 0 bases, leaving 11 bases between them. CDR1 and CDR2 from the germline V gene are MNHEY and SVGAGI. CDR3 in DNA: TGTGCCAGCGGACGACAGAGCTCCTACAATGAGCAGTTCTTC. It encodes CASGRQSSYNEQFF.

The chain uses TRBV28 and TRBJ2-1, with 8 bases that match TRBD2. Germline V gene lookup returns CDR1 MDHEN and CDR2 SYDVKM. The CDR3 contains 16 residues. Unmatched junction bases numbered 10, after V lost 5 bases and J lost 4 bases. In DNA, the CDR3 is TGTGCCAGCAGTACGGGGTGGAAGCGGGAGTACAATGAGCAGTTCTTC. The encoded protein is CASSTGWKREYNEQFF.

In this sample, this clone turned up a few times. The chain links TRBV7-8 to TRBJ2-5; D remains unclear. Per the germline V gene, CDR1 is SGHVS and CDR2 is FQNEAQ. V was shortened by 1 base and J by 4 bases, with 7 bases between the two germline ends. This CDR3 has 13 residues. CDR3 DNA: TGTGCCAGCAGCTTAGACCTTAGAGAGACCCAGTACTTC. Its protein is CASSLDLRETQYF.